The T cell receptor beta chain described here comes from a study of blood T cell repertoires in COVID-19. Authors' methods: Estimates of nucleated cell counts were drawn from the amplification of reference gene primers. Measured with immunoSEQ multiplex PCR; TCRdb has only the in-frame clones, and not every one. Clonal size and the V and J genes are those of that table, whereas D and trimming came from the DNA. The sample holds 170,000 or so clones, approximately 91% seen once. Germline loops: CDR1 SGHRS, CDR2 YFSETQ. Trimming pared 0 bases from V and 1 base from J, leaving 6 bases between. CDR3 length: 14 amino acids.

What was sequenced was peripheral blood. This TCR came from a man aged 45-65 years with acute or convalescent COVID-19. The chain employs TRBV5-1 and TRBJ2-3; D call uncertain. The CDR3 sequence is CASSLEHGTDTQYF. The CDR3 region has the DNA TGCGCCAGCAGCTTGGAGCACGGCACAGATACGCAGTATTTT.